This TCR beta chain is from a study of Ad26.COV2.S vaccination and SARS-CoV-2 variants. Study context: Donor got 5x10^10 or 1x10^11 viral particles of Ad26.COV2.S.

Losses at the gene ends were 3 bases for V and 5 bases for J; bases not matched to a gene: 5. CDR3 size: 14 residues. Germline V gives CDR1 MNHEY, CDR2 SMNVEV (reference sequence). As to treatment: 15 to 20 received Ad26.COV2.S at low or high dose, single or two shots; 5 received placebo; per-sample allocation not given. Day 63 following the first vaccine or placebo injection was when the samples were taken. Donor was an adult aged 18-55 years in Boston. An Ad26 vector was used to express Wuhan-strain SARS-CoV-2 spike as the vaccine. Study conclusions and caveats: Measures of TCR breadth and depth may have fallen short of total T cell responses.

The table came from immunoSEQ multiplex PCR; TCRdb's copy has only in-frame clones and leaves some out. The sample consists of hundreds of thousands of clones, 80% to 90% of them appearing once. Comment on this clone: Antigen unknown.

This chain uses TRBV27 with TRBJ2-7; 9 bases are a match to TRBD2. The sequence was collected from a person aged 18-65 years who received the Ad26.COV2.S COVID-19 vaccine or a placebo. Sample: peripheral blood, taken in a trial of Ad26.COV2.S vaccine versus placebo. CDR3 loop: CASSLGGGAHEQYF. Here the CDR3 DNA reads TGTGCCAGCAGTTTGGGCGGGGGGGCCCACGAGCAGTACTTC.